This entry lists 32 T cell receptor beta chains sequenced from one sample in a study of blood T cell repertoires in COVID-19. Data came from immunoSEQ multiplex PCR; TCRdb stores just in-frame clones and leaves some out. Here the sample spans roughly 330,000 clones, 87% being singletons. The material sequenced was PBMCs or T cells enriched from blood (not recorded which). The receptors shown here come from a woman under 40 who had recovered from COVID-19.

The chain carries TRBV7-9 and TRBJ2-7; D uncertain. V lost 1 base to trimming and J lost 4 bases, with 5 bases between them. Germline CDR1 and CDR2: SEHNR and FQNEAQ (reference sequence). The CDR3 length is 12 residues. CDR3 coding DNA: TGTGCCAGCAGCTTAGATCAGTACGAGCAGTACTTC. This translates into CASSLDQYEQYF.

The rearrangement links TRBV7-8 to TRBJ2-5; D unresolved. Trimming cost V 1 base and J 2 bases, with 8 bases left between them. CDR3 size: 14 residues. Germline loops: CDR1 SGHVS, CDR2 FQNEAQ. The chain's CDR3 is CASSLGSSQETQYF. CDR3 in DNA: TGTGCCAGCAGCTTAGGCTCTAGTCAAGAGACCCAGTACTTC. The full variable domain, in which reference TRBV7-8 and TRBJ2-5 provide the parts outside the CDR3, is GAGVSQSPRYKVAKRGQDVALRCDPISGHVSLFWYQQALGQGPEFLTYFQNEAQLDKSGLPSDRFFAERPEGSVSTLKIQRTQQEDSAVYLCASSLGSSQETQYFGPGTRLLVL.

The chain is built from TRBV2 and TRBJ2-7, with D tentatively TRBD1 (5 bases). The CDR3 covers 13 residues. Germline-derived CDR1 and CDR2 are SNHLY and FYNNEI. Trimming left V 3 bases short and J 0 bases short, with 6 bases between. The CDR3 region is CASSDGASYEQYF. The CDR3 DNA reads as TGTGCCAGCAGTGATGGGGCCTCCTACGAGCAGTACTTC.

The rearrangement joins TRBV2 to TRBJ1-4; 9 nucleotides align to TRBD1. The CDR3 is made up of 15 amino acids. V lost 6 bases and J lost 6; bases outside the gene matches: 8. Germline loops: CDR1 SNHLY, CDR2 FYNNEI. CDR3 sequence: CASSLWTGEDEKLFF. The CDR3 nucleotides are TGTGCCAGCAGCCTTTGGACAGGGGAAGATGAAAAACTGTTTTTT.

The chain is built from TRBV6-2 or TRBV6-3 and TRBJ2-5; 9 nucleotides line up with TRBD2. CDR3 length equals 15 residues. V was clipped by 4 bases and J by 2 bases; unmatched bases: 5. Germline V gene sequence: CDR1 MNHEY, CDR2 SVGEGT. CDR3 sequence reads: CASSSPSGAQETQYF. CDR3 DNA: TGTGCCAGCAGTTCCCCTAGCGGGGCACAAGAGACCCAGTACTTC.

This clone was seen a handful of times. This rearrangement joins TRBV9 to TRBJ2-2; a weak D match, TRBD2 (5 bases). V gave up 0 bases and J gave up 5 bases, with 11 bases separating them. Germline V gene data show CDR1 as SGDLS and CDR2 as YYNGEE. The CDR3 consists of 15 residues. CDR3 residues: CASSVDSGWTGELFF. The CDR3 nucleotides read TGTGCCAGCAGCGTAGACAGCGGTTGGACCGGGGAGCTGTTTTTT.

V is TRBV4-1 and J is TRBJ2-6; 7 bases line up with TRBD1. The germline gives CDR1 MGHRA, CDR2 YSYEKL. V lost 1 base to trimming and J lost 4 bases; unmatched junction nucleotides: 7. CDR3 length: 17 amino acids. The CDR3 protein is CASSQGTQGVGANVLTF. CDR3 DNA: TGCGCCAGCAGCCAAGGGACTCAGGGGGTAGGGGCCAACGTCCTGACTTTC.

The chain couples TRBV25-1 to TRBJ1-3; no firm D call. Germline assignment: CDR1 MGHDK and CDR2 SYGVNS. The V end was cut by 4 bases, the J end by 6 bases, with 19 bases between. This CDR3 is built from 16 residues. CDR3 in amino acids: CASSGLSGQRINTIYF. The CDR3 DNA sequence: TGTGCCAGCAGTGGGTTGTCGGGCCAGCGGATAAACACCATATATTTT.

This clone was found once. The CDR3 reads CASSSREGRRVGEKLFF. DNA for the CDR3: TGTGCCAGCAGCTCCCGGGAGGGGCGCCGAGTCGGTGAAAAACTGTTTTTT. The rearrangement uses TRBV5-7 and TRBJ1-4; weak D call: TRBD1 (5 bases). TRBV5-7 is an ORF, and what it does is uncertain. The CDR3 is 17 amino acids. V gave up 3 bases and J gave up 7 bases, with 22 bases separating them.

The chain is built from TRBV11-2 and TRBJ1-1; 7 nucleotides align to TRBD1. CDR3 length: 14 amino acids. With V trimmed by 5 bases and J by 10 bases, 13 bases remained unmatched. CDR1 is SGHAT and CDR2 is FQNNGV in the germline V gene. DNA of the CDR3: TGTGCCAGCAGCCTACCTAGGGGGCCCCTCCGAGCTTTCTTT. Amino acids: CASSLPRGPLRAFF. Full variable domain (outside the CDR3, taken from reference TRBV11-2 and TRBJ1-1): EAGVAQSPRYKIIEKRQSVAFWCNPISGHATLYWYQQILGQGPKLLIQFQNNGVVDDSQLPKDRFSAERLKGVDSTLKIQPAKLEDSAVYLCASSLPRGPLRAFFGQGTRLTVV.

The V call is TRBV6-5, the J call TRBJ1-4; D is undetermined. The CDR3 loop spans 14 amino acids. The germline V gene encodes CDR1 MNHEY and CDR2 SVGAGI. With 4 bases removed from V and 0 bases from J, the gap between germline ends came to 6 bases. CDR3 loop: CASSSVATNEKLFF. In DNA form, the CDR3 reads TGTGCCAGCAGTTCAGTTGCAACTAATGAAAAACTGTTTTTT.

As concerns this clone: The germline gene is not matched at one end of the junction; a read error may be the cause. The chain uses TRBV6-1 and TRBJ2-5; tentative D call: TRBD1 (6 bases). The CDR3 runs 15 residues. Per the germline V gene, CDR1 is MNHNS and CDR2 is SASEGT. The CDR3 loop is CASSPSGHRQGTQYF. CDR3 bases: TGTGCCAGCAGTCCCTCGGGACACCGCCAAGGGACCCAGTACTTC.

CDR3 amino acids: CASTSSPETQYF. DNA for the CDR3: TGTGCCAGCACCAGTAGCCCAGAGACCCAGTACTTC. The chain carries TRBV2 and TRBJ2-5; no reliable D call. V gave up 7 bases and J gave up 4 bases, with 10 bases separating them. Germline assignment: CDR1 SNHLY and CDR2 FYNNEI. This CDR3 spans 12 amino acids.

This chain connects TRBV10-3 to TRBJ2-6, with D unclear. The V end was cut by 2 bases, the J end by 0 bases, with 5 bases between. Germline CDR1 and CDR2: ENHRY and SYGVKD. This CDR3 is built from 15 residues. The CDR3 protein is CAISEPVSGANVLTF. The CDR3 DNA reads as TGTGCCATCAGTGAGCCCGTCTCTGGGGCCAACGTCCTGACTTTC.

The V gene is TRBV6-5, the J gene TRBJ1-1, with TRBD1 as a possible D gene (6 bases). CDR1 is MNHEY, CDR2 SVGAGI, per germline. The CDR3 sequence is 12 residues long. Trimming stripped 6 bases from V and 11 bases from J, with 16 bases between. The CDR3 protein is CASRNRVSEAFF. As DNA, the CDR3 is TGTGCCAGCAGGAACAGGGTCTCGGAGGCTTTCTTT.

CDR3 bases: TGTGCCAGCAGTGACCGTCTCAATTCACCCCTCCACTTT. Translation gives CASSDRLNSPLHF. The rearrangement links TRBV6-4 to TRBJ1-6; D ambiguous. The CDR3 extends over 13 amino acids. Trimming removed 2 bases at V and 7 bases at J, with 6 bases between. CDR1 is MRHNA, CDR2 SNTAGT, per germline.

This chain uses TRBV19 with TRBJ1-4, with unresolved D. The CDR3 has 18 amino acids. Trimming left V 2 bases short and J 6 bases short, with 22 bases between. CDR1 is LNHDA and CDR2 is SQIVND in the germline V gene (reference sequence). The CDR3 DNA reads as TGTGCCAGTAGTATAAAGAGGAGCACAGTCAGCGGGGATGAAAAACTGTTTTTT. This translates into CASSIKRSTVSGDEKLFF.

V and J are TRBV19 and TRBJ1-3; D is uncertain. Germline V gene sequence: CDR1 LNHDA, CDR2 SQIVND (reference sequence). V lost 4 bases, J lost 0 bases, and 10 bases lay in between. This CDR3 is built from 15 residues. This chain's CDR3 is CASSKTTDSGNTIYF. The CDR3 nucleotides read TGTGCCAGTAGTAAGACAACGGACTCTGGAAACACCATATATTTT. Full variable domain (rest looked up from reference TRBV19 and TRBJ1-3): DGGITQSPKYLFRKEGQNVTLSCEQNLNHDAMYWYRQDPGQGLRLIYYSQIVNDFQKGDIAEGYSVSREKKESFPLTVTSAQKNPTAFYLCASSKTTDSGNTIYFGEGSWLTVV.

The chain carries TRBV29-1 and TRBJ1-2; 10 positions agree with TRBD1. Germline loops: CDR1 SQVTM, CDR2 ANQGSEA. The CDR3 is made up of 14 amino acids. Trimming took 6 bases from V and 7 from J; bases not matched to a gene: 11. For the CDR3, the DNA is TGCAGCGTGACGACAGGGGGCGACTTTTCTGGCTACACCTTC. Residues: CSVTTGGDFSGYTF.

The rearrangement uses TRBV10-3 and TRBJ1-5; 7 nucleotides match TRBD1. CDR1 and CDR2 (germline): ENHRY, SYGVKD. The CDR3 is made up of 14 amino acids. Trimming took 4 bases from V and 4 from J; bases not matched to a gene: 4. The CDR3 sequence is CAISGQGRNQPQHF. The DNA for the CDR3 is TGTGCCATCAGTGGACAGGGTAGGAATCAGCCCCAGCATTTT.

The chain employs TRBV3-1 (or the pseudogene TRBV3-2) and TRBJ2-3; D is unclear. This CDR3 has 18 residues. Germline assignment: CDR1 LGHDT and CDR2 YNNKEL (reference sequence). Trimming cost V 3 bases and J 4 bases, with 23 bases left between them. The DNA for the CDR3 is TGTGCCAGCAGCCACCTCGTCCCCCTTACGGGTTTCGCAGATACGCAGTATTTT. It is translated as CASSHLVPLTGFADTQYF.

This sequence joins TRBV5-4 and TRBJ1-1; tentative D call: TRBD1 (5 bases). With 2 bases removed from V and 5 bases from J, the gap between germline ends came to 7 bases. Germline V gene lookup returns CDR1 SGHNT and CDR2 YYREEE (reference sequence). The CDR3 has 12 amino acids. The CDR3: CASSFGGTEAFF. DNA of the CDR3: TGTGCCAGCAGCTTTGGGGGGACTGAAGCTTTCTTT.

J is TRBJ1-2 and V is TRBV23-1, with no clear D. TRBV23-1 is an open reading frame whose function is uncertain. V shed 1 base and J shed 3 bases, with 12 bases lying between them. The CDR3 has 15 residues. This CDR3 is CASSQWGRRDYGYTF. The DNA for the CDR3 is TGCGCCAGCAGTCAATGGGGTCGGAGGGACTATGGCTACACCTTC.

The V and J genes are TRBV7-2 and TRBJ1-4, with 12 bases matching TRBD1. Per germline, CDR1 SGHTA and CDR2 FQGNSA. The V segment lost 4 bases and the J segment 3 bases; nucleotides outside the gene matches: 9. The CDR3 length is 18 residues. The CDR3 protein is CASSSPPGQGASNEKLFF. The CDR3, as DNA: TGTGCCAGCAGCTCACCTCCGGGACAGGGGGCTTCTAATGAAAAACTGTTTTTT.

This clone was recorded only once. The V gene is TRBV11-2, the J gene TRBJ1-2; TRBD1 aligns across 7 bases. V was pared by 5 bases and J by 0 bases, with 15 bases of the junction left unmatched. This CDR3 has 18 amino acids. CDR1 and CDR2 (germline): SGHAT, FQNNGV. Here the CDR3 reads CASSPRGGQLPSNYGYTF. The DNA of the CDR3 is TGTGCCAGCAGCCCCCGGGGGGGACAGCTTCCGTCTAACTATGGCTACACCTTC.

The CDR3 sequence: CASQLAGNTGELFF. CDR3 nucleotides: TGTGCCAGTCAACTAGCCGGTAACACCGGGGAGCTGTTTTTT. The chain uses TRBV11-1 and TRBJ2-2, with a possible D match to TRBD2 (6 bases). Trimming left V 9 bases short and J 2 bases short, with 13 bases between. Germline CDR1 reads SGHAT; CDR2 reads FQDESV (reference sequence). CDR3 length: 14 residues.

The V call is TRBV9, the J call TRBJ2-1; the D gene is possibly TRBD1 (5 bases). The CDR3 has 13 residues. V shed 0 bases and J shed 10 bases, with 11 bases lying between them. CDR1 SGDLS and CDR2 YYNGEE come from the germline V gene. The CDR3 spells CASSVVTGQEQFF. CDR3 coding DNA: TGTGCCAGCAGCGTAGTGACCGGACAAGAGCAGTTCTTC. Drawing the rest from reference TRBV9 and TRBJ2-1, the complete variable domain is DSGVTQTPKHLITATGQRVTLRCSPRSGDLSVYWYQQSLDQGLQFLIQYYNGEERAKGNILERFSAQQFPDLHSELNLSSLELGDSALYFCASSVVTGQEQFFGPGTRLTVL.

The V call is TRBV11-3, the J call TRBJ1-3, with D possibly TRBD1 on 6 matching bases. CDR1 and CDR2 from the germline V gene are SGHNT and YENEEA. The CDR3 sequence is 14 residues long. V dropped 5 bases and J dropped 4 bases, with 12 bases sitting between them. The chain's CDR3 is CASSIRGGGNTIYF. Here the CDR3 DNA reads TGTGCCAGCAGCATTAGGGGGGGAGGAAACACCATATATTTT. The variable domain in full, with the rest retrieved from reference TRBV11-3 and TRBJ1-3, is EAGVVQSPRYKIIEKKQPVAFWCNPISGHNTLYWYLQNLGQGPELLIRYENEEAVDDSQLPKDRFSAERLKGVDSTLKIQPAELGDSAVYLCASSIRGGGNTIYFGEGSWLTVV.

This chain connects TRBV6-5 to TRBJ1-1; D call uncertain. V was cut by 6 bases and J by 4 bases, with 12 bases left in between. Germline values: CDR1 MNHEY, CDR2 SVGAGI. The CDR3 is 13 residues long. DNA for the CDR3: TGTGCCAGCAGGCTAAATCCGGGCACTGAAGCTTTCTTT. Its protein product is CASRLNPGTEAFF.

The chain links TRBV4-1 to TRBJ1-6, with 7 bases aligning to TRBD1. The CDR3 runs 14 residues. Per germline, CDR1 MGHRA and CDR2 YSYEKL. V lost 6 bases and J lost 7; bases outside the gene matches: 6. CDR3 nucleotide sequence: TGCGCCAGCAGTTACACAGGGGAGAATTCACCCCTCCACTTT. Translation gives CASSYTGENSPLHF.

The rearrangement uses TRBV4-1 and TRBJ2-3; maybe TRBD2 (7 bases). V lost 4 bases, J lost 4 bases, and 15 bases lay in between. Per the germline V gene, CDR1 is MGHRA and CDR2 is YSYEKL. This CDR3 region has 15 residues. CDR3 loop: CASSLAGAPPDTQYF. In DNA form, the CDR3 reads TGCGCCAGCAGCCTCGCGGGGGCCCCTCCAGATACGCAGTATTTT.

In DNA, the CDR3 is TGTGCCAGCAGCTTAGAACAGAATAATTCACCCCTCCACTTT. Translation: CASSLEQNNSPLHF. The V and J genes are TRBV7-6 and TRBJ1-6; D not resolved. There are 14 residues in the CDR3. The V end was cut by 1 base, the J end by 5 bases, with 6 bases between. Per the germline V gene, CDR1 is SGHVS and CDR2 is FNYEAQ.